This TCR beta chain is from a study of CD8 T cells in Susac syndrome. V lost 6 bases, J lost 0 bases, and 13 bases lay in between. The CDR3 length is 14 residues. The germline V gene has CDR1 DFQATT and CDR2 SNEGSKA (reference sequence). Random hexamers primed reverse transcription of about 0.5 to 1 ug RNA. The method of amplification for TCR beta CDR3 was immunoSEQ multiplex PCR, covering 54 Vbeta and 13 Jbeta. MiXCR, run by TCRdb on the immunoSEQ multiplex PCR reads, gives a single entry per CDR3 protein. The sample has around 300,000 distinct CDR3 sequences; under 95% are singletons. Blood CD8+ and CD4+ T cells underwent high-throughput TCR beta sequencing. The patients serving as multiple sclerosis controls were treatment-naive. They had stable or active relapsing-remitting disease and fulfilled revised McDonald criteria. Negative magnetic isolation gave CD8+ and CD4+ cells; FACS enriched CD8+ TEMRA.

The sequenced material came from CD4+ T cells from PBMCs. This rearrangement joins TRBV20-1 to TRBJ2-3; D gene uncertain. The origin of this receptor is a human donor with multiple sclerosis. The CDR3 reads CSAPPSLSTDTQYF. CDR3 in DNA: TGCAGTGCCCCGCCCTCCCTTAGCACAGATACGCAGTATTTT.